The subject of this entry is one T cell receptor beta chain. The sample belongs to a study of Ad26.COV2.S vaccination and SARS-CoV-2 variants. Treatment of the sample: about 20 received Ad26.COV2.S at low or high dose, single or two shots; about 5 received placebo; per-sample allocation not given. Collection of samples fell on day 63 after the first vaccine or placebo injection. Boston supplied an adult donor aged 18-55 years. The data were produced by immunoSEQ multiplex PCR, yet TCRdb's version contains in-frame clones alone and is incomplete. The sample yields more than 300,000 clones, 70% to 90% seen once. The germline V gene has CDR1 KGHSH and CDR2 LQKENI. Trimming removed 3 bases from V and 6 bases from J, with 17 bases in between. CDR3 length: 15 amino acids.

The rearrangement joins TRBV18 to TRBJ1-2; tentative D call: TRBD1 (6 bases). The clonotype was recovered from a person aged 18-60 years who received the Ad26.COV2.S COVID-19 vaccine or a placebo. The material was peripheral blood, obtained in a trial of Ad26.COV2.S vaccine versus placebo. CDR3 bases: TGTGCCAGCTCACCCGACTTCACAGGGAACAATGGCTACACCTTC. Amino acids: CASSPDFTGNNGYTF.